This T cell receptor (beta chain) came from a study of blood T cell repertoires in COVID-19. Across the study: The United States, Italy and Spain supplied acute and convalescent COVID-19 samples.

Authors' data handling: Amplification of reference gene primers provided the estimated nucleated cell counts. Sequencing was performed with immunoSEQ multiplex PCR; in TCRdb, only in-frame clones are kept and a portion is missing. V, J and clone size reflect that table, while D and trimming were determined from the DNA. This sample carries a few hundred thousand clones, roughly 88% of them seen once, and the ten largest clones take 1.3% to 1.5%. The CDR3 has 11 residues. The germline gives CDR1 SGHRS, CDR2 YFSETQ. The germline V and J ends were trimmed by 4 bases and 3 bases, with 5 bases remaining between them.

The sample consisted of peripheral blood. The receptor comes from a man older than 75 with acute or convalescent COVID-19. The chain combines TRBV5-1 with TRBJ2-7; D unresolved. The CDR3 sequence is CASSPSYEQYF. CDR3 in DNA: TGCGCCAGCAGCCCTAGCTACGAGCAGTACTTC. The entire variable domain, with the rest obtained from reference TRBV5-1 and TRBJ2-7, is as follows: KAGVTQTPRYLIKTRGQQVTLSCSPISGHRSVSWYQQTPGQGLQFLFEYFSETQRNKGNFPGRFSGRQFSNSRSEMNVSTLELGDSALYLCASSPSYEQYFGPGTRLTVT.